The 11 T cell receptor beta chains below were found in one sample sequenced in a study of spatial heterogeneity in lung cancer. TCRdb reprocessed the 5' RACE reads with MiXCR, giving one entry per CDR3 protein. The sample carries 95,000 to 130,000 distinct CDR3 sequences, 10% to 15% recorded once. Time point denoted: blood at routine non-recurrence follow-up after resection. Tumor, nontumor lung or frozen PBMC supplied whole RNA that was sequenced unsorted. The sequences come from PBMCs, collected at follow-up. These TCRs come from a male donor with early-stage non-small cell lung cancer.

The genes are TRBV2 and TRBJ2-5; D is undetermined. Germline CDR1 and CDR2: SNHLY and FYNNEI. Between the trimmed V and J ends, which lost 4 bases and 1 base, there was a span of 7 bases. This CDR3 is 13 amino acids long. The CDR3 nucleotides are TGTGCCAGCAGTGGGAACAGCCAAGAGACCCAGTACTTC. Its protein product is CASSGNSQETQYF. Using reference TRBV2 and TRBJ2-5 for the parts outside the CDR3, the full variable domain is EPEVTQTPSHQVTQMGQEVILRCVPISNHLYFYWYRQILGQKVEFLVSFYNNEISEKSEIFDDQFSVERPDGSNFTLKIRSTKLEDSAMYFCASSGNSQETQYFGPGTRLLVL.

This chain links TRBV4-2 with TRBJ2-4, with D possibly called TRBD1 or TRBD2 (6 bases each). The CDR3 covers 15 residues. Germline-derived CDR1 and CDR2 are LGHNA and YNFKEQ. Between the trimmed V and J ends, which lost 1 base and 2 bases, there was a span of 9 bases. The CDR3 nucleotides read TGTGCCAGCAGCCAAGCGGGGGCGACCAAAAACATTCAGTACTTC. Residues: CASSQAGATKNIQYF.

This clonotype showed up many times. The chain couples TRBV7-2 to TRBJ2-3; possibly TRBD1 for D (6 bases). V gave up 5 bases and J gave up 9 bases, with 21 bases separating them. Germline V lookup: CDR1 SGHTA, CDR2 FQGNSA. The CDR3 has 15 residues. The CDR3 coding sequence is TGTGCCAGCAGCCCAGCAGGGGTAGCGCTCCAAACGCAGTATTTT. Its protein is CASSPAGVALQTQYF.

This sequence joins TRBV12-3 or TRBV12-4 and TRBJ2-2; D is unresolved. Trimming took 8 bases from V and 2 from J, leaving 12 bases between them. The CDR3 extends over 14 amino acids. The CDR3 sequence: CASSISRNTGELFF. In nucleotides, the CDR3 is TGTGCCAGCTCGATTTCACGTAACACCGGGGAGCTGTTTTTT.

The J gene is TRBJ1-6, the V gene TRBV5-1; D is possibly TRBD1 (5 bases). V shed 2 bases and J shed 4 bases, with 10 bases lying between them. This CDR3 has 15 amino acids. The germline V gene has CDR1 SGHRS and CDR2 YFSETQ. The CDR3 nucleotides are TGCGCCAGCAGCTTAGACAGCCCGTATAATTCACCCCTCCACTTT. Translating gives CASSLDSPYNSPLHF.

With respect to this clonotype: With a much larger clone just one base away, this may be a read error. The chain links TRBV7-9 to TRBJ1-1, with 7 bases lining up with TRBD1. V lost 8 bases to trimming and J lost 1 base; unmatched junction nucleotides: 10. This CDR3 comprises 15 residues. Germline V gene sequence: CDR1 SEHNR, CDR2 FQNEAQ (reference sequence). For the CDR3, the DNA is TGTGCCAGCCGCTCCGGGACAGTAGGGAACACTGAAGCTTTCTTT. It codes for CASRSGTVGNTEAFF.

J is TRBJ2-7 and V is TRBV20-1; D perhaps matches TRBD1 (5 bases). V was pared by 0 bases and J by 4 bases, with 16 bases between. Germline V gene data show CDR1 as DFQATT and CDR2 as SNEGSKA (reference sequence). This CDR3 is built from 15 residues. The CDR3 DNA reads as TGCAGTGCTAGAGATTGGGGCTGGACACAGTACGAGCAGTACTTC. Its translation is CSARDWGWTQYEQYF.

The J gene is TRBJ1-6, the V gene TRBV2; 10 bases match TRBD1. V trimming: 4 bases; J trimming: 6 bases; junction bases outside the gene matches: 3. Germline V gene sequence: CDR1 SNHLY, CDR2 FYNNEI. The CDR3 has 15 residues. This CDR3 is CASSGGQGFNSPLHF. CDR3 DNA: TGTGCCAGCAGTGGGGGACAGGGGTTTAATTCACCCCTCCACTTT. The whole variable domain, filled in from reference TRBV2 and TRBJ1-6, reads EPEVTQTPSHQVTQMGQEVILRCVPISNHLYFYWYRQILGQKVEFLVSFYNNEISEKSEIFDDQFSVERPDGSNFTLKIRSTKLEDSAMYFCASSGGQGFNSPLHFGNGTRLTVT.

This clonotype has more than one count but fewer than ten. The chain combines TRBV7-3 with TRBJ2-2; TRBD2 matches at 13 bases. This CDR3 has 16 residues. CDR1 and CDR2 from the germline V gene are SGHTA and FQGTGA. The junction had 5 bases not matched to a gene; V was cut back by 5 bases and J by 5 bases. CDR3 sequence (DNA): TGTGCCAGCAGCCCTGGACTAGCGGGGGCGACCGGGGAGCTGTTTTTT. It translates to CASSPGLAGATGELFF.

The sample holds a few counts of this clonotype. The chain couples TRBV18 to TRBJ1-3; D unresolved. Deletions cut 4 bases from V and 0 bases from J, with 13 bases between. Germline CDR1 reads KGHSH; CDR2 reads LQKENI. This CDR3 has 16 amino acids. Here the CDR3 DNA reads TGTGCCAGCTCACTCAGCCCTACTAGCTCTGGAAACACCATATATTTT. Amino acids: CASSLSPTSSGNTIYF.

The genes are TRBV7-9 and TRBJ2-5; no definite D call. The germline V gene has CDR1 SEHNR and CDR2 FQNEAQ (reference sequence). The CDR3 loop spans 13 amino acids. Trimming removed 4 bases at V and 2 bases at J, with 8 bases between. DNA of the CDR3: TGTGCCAGCAGCTCCAGGAATCAAGAGACCCAGTACTTC. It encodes CASSSRNQETQYF.